Shown below are 13 T cell receptor beta chains from a single sample sequenced in a study of Tregs in tolerant kidney transplant recipients. This table comes from immunoSEQ multiplex PCR, and its TCRdb copy is limited to in-frame clones, with some not included. This table holds some 71,000 clones, around 90% found once. This sample comprised CD4+ T cells from blood, obtained before the transplant. The receptors come from a human donor who received a combined kidney and bone marrow transplant.

J is TRBJ1-3 and V is TRBV7-9; D is uncertain. The germline V and J ends were trimmed by 2 bases and 0 bases, with 14 bases remaining between them. There are 17 residues in the CDR3. Germline CDR1 and CDR2: SEHNR and FQNEAQ (reference sequence). DNA for the CDR3: TGTGCCAGCAGCTTAACGGGAGAGCCGAGCTCTGGAAACACCATATATTTT. Translating gives CASSLTGEPSSGNTIYF.

The chain has TRBV28 and TRBJ2-7, with D possibly matching TRBD1 (5 bases). Trimming took off 5 bases at V and 2 bases at J, with 13 bases between the two ends. The CDR3 is 14 amino acids. Germline V gene data show CDR1 as MDHEN and CDR2 as SYDVKM. The CDR3 spells CASSTPGQTYEQYF. The DNA of the CDR3 is TGTGCCAGCAGTACCCCCGGACAAACCTACGAGCAGTACTTC.

This chain links TRBV27 with TRBJ2-1; 9 positions match TRBD2. Germline CDR1 MNHEY, CDR2 SMNVEV (reference sequence). V was clipped by 0 bases and J by 8 bases; unmatched bases: 11. The length of the CDR3 is 17 residues. The CDR3 region is CASSLSYTTGLAHEQFF. The CDR3 nucleotides are TGTGCCAGCAGTTTATCCTACACAACGGGACTAGCACATGAGCAGTTCTTC.

The chain links TRBV4-1 to TRBJ1-4; a weak D match, TRBD1 (6 bases). The V end was cut by 0 bases, the J end by 4 bases, with 9 bases between. CDR1 and CDR2 from the germline V gene are MGHRA and YSYEKL. CDR3 length: 15 residues. CDR3 in DNA: TGCGCCAGCAGCCAAGAGGGGGCAGGTAATGAAAAACTGTTTTTT. As protein: CASSQEGAGNEKLFF.

The CDR3 region is CASSFSSQETQYF. The CDR3 DNA is TGTGCCAGCAGCTTCTCTAGTCAAGAGACCCAGTACTTC. V usage is TRBV7-9 and J usage is TRBJ2-5; D uncertain. With 3 bases removed from V and 2 bases from J, the gap between germline ends came to 7 bases. CDR3 length: 13 amino acids. Germline V gene lookup returns CDR1 SEHNR and CDR2 FQNEAQ (reference sequence).

The chain joins TRBV6-5 to TRBJ2-4; TRBD1 agrees at 9 bases. This CDR3 is built from 14 residues. The ends lost 6 bases at V and 5 bases at J; junction bases unmatched: 5. Looked up from germline, CDR1 is MNHEY and CDR2 is SVGAGI. The CDR3 protein is CASSATGGENIQYF. CDR3 nucleotides: TGTGCCAGCAGCGCAACAGGGGGCGAAAACATTCAGTACTTC.

The chain is built from TRBV9 and TRBJ2-3, with 9 bases aligning to TRBD1. The J segment lost 3 bases and the V segment lost 6 bases, leaving 5 bases of the junction unmatched. Germline CDR1 SGDLS, CDR2 YYNGEE. The CDR3 is 14 residues long. The CDR3 sequence: CASTQGAATDTQYF. The CDR3 DNA reads TGTGCCAGCACACAGGGGGCTGCGACAGATACGCAGTATTTT.

This clone was recorded once. The chain links TRBV18 to TRBJ1-2; 8 bases fit TRBD1. This CDR3 is built from 15 residues. Germline trimming cut 6 bases from V and 0 bases from J; bases unmatched to any gene: 6. Germline CDR1 and CDR2: KGHSH and LQKENI. CDR3 loop: CASSLMDRANYGYTF. For the CDR3, the DNA is TGTGCCAGCTCTCTCATGGACAGGGCTAACTATGGCTACACCTTC.

The chain joins TRBV4-2 to TRBJ1-1, with D hard to call. Germline V gene data show CDR1 as LGHNA and CDR2 as YNFKEQ. There are 16 residues in the CDR3. The V end lost 3 bases, the J end lost 1 base, and 15 bases lay between the germline ends. The CDR3 coding sequence is TGTGCCAGCAGCCAGAACCCAGATACAGAGAACACTGAAGCTTTCTTT. Translating it yields CASSQNPDTENTEAFF.

The chain joins TRBV7-2 to TRBJ1-2, with no clear D. V lost 5 bases and J lost 4, with 8 bases in between. Germline CDR1 SGHTA, CDR2 FQGNSA. CDR3 length: 12 residues. The CDR3 reads CASSTPGYGYTF. In DNA, the CDR3 is TGTGCCAGCAGCACCCCGGGCTATGGCTACACCTTC.

The V gene is TRBV28, the J gene TRBJ2-7; the match to TRBD2 covers 10 bases. The CDR3 sequence is 15 residues long. Germline V CDR1 and CDR2: MDHEN, SYDVKM. After removal of 5 bases from V and 4 bases from J, the junction contained 8 bases not matched to a gene. Here the CDR3 reads CASSTPSGGNYEQYF. CDR3 nucleotide sequence: TGTGCCAGCAGTACCCCTAGCGGGGGAAATTACGAGCAGTACTTC.

The chain is built from TRBV7-9 and TRBJ1-3; maybe TRBD1 (6 bases). Germline assignment: CDR1 SEHNR and CDR2 FQNEAQ (reference sequence). CDR3 length equals 17 residues. V was trimmed by 5 bases and J by 0 bases, leaving 17 bases between them. The CDR3 sequence is CASSNRGGRSSGNTIYF. For the CDR3, the DNA is TGTGCCAGCAGCAATCGGGGGGGCAGAAGCTCTGGAAACACCATATATTTT. Using reference TRBV7-9 and TRBJ1-3 for the parts outside the CDR3, the full variable domain is DTGVSQNPRHKITKRGQNVTFRCDPISEHNRLYWYRQTLGQGPEFLTYFQNEAQLEKSRLLSDRFSAERPKGSFSTLEIQRTEQGDSAMYLCASSNRGGRSSGNTIYFGEGSWLTVV.

This clone occurred a few times. This chain joins TRBV19 and TRBJ2-5, with 7 bases identical to TRBD2. J lost 4 bases, V lost 4 bases, and 9 bases had no gene match. Germline CDR1 reads LNHDA; CDR2 reads SQIVND (reference sequence). This CDR3 is 15 amino acids long. CDR3 nucleotide sequence: TGTGCCAGTAGTAAGCGGGGACCGGGGCGAGAGACCCAGTACTTC. Translating it yields CASSKRGPGRETQYF.